This T cell receptor (gamma chain) comes out of a study of gamma-delta T cells after stem cell transplantation. This clone was observed a single time. At the DNA level, this CDR3 is encoded by other sequences in the same sample as well. TCRdb fed the RT-PCR reads to CATT. The profile shows 1,000 to 1,500 gamma-chain clones, around 86% of them singletons. The germline V gene encodes CDR1 EGSNGY and CDR2 YDSYNSKV. J was trimmed by 0 bases and V by 1 base; bases with no gene match: 3. This CDR3 has 14 residues. V and J are TRGV2 and TRGJ1 or TRGJ2. Here the J gene came from matching the DNA to germline, since TCRdb omits it. The sequencing input was gamma-delta T cells. This sequence was found in a human donor. It is not recorded whose cells these are; they may come from a transplant donor. CDR3 residues: CATWDGRNYYKKLF. For the CDR3, the DNA is TGTGCCACCTGGGACGGCAGGAATTATTATAAGAAACTCTTT.